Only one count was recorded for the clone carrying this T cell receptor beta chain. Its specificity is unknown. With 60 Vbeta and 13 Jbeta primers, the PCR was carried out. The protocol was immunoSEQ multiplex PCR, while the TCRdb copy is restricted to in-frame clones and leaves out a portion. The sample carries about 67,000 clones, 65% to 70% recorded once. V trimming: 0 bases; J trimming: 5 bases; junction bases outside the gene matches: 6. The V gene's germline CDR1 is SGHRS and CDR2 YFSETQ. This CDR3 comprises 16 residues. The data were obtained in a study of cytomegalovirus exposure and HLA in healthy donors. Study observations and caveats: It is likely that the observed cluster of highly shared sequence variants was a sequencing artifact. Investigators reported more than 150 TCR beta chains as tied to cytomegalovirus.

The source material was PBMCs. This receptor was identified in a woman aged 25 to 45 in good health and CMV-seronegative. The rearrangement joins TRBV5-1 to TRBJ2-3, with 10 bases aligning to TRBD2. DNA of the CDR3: TGCGCCAGCAGCTTGGAAGGAGCGGGGGGGCAAGATACGCAGTATTTT. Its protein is CASSLEGAGGQDTQYF.